This T cell receptor beta chain came from a study of T cell responses to AZD1222 COVID-19 vaccine. Whole-study findings and limits: Reportedly, nearly half the spike-specific TCRs target unmutated variant regions.

The V and J ends lost 0 bases and 3 bases respectively, with 12 bases between them. There are 15 residues in the CDR3. CDR1 and CDR2 from the germline V gene are SGDLS and YYNGEE. The protocol was immunoSEQ multiplex PCR, while the TCRdb copy is restricted to in-frame clones and leaves out a portion. The sample shows nearly 110,000 clones, over 80% of them seen only once. This clone appeared a single time. Antigen specificity is unknown. This sample comprised peripheral blood, obtained 28 days after the second AZD1222 dose. The clonotype originates from an adult who received the AZD1222 COVID-19 vaccine. This chain joins TRBV9 and TRBJ1-1; a weak D match, TRBD1 (5 bases). CDR3 sequence: CASSVEGFADTEAFF. Here the CDR3 DNA reads TGTGCCAGCAGCGTAGAGGGGTTTGCGGACACTGAAGCTTTCTTT.